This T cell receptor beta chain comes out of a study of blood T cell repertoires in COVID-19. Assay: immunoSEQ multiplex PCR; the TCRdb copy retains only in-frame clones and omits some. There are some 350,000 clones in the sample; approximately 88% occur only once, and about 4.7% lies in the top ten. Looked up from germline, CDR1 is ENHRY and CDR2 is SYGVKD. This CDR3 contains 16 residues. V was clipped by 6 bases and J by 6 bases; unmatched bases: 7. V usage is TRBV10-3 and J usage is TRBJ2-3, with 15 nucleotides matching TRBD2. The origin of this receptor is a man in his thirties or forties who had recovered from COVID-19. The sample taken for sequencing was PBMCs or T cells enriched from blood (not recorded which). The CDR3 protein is CAISTGTSGGLDTQYF. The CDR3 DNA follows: TGTGCCATCAGCACCGGGACTAGCGGGGGGCTGGATACGCAGTATTTT.